This TCR beta chain was documented in a study of regulatory T cells in long-lasting Graves disease. The germline V gene has CDR1 SNHLY and CDR2 FYNNEI. V trimming: 6 bases; J trimming: 3 bases; junction bases outside the gene matches: 3. CDR3 size: 14 residues. For TCR beta, libraries came from iRepertoire HTBI primers and Arm-PCR of CDR3 regions. TCRdb reprocessed the multiplex PCR reads via MiXCR and lists one record per CDR3 protein. The profile shows roughly 220,000 distinct CDR3 sequences, approximately 20% of them singletons. In this sample, this clonotype turned up a few times. Time point described: newly diagnosed GD, antithyroid drugs for less than 3 months. PBMC-extracted RNA yielded the TCR library.

The chain carries TRBV2 and TRBJ2-1; TRBD2 aligns across 9 bases. The clonotype originates from a female donor with Graves disease. Sample: peripheral blood mononuclear cells (PBMCs), taken at new diagnosis, from a patient treated with antithyroid drugs. The CDR3 DNA sequence: TGTGCCAGCAGCGGACTAGCGAACTACAATGAGCAGTTCTTC. Translated, it gives CASSGLANYNEQFF.